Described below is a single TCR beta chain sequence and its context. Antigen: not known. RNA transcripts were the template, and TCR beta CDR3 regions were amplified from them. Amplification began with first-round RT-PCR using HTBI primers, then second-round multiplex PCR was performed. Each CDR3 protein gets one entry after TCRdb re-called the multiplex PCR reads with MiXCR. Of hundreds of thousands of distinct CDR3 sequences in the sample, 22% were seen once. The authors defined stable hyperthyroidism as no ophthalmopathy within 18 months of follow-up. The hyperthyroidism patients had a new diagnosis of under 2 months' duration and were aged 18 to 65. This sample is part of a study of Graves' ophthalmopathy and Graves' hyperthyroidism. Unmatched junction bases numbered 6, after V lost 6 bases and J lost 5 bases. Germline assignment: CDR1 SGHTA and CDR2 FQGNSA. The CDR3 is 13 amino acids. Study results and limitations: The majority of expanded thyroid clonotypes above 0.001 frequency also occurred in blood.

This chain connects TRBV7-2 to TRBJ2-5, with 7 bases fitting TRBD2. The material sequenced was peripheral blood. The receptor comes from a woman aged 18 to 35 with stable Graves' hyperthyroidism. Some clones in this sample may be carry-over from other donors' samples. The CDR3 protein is CASRPGGGETQYF. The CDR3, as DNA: TGTGCCAGCAGACCGGGGGGAGGGGAGACCCAGTACTTC.